This is a list of T cell receptor beta chains from one sample in a study of blood T cell repertoires in COVID-19. Clones were sequenced by immunoSEQ multiplex PCR, and TCRdb holds only the in-frame ones, with some missing. The table shows approximately 74,000 clones, with approximately 87% occurring only once. The source material was peripheral blood. These receptors were obtained from a woman aged 55-70 years with acute or convalescent COVID-19. Each CDR3 is given with its conserved first and last residue. The D gene is left open where the match is weak. The size entry is marked missing in some rows and otherwise reads once, few, many or a size class.

size | J | D | V | DNA | CDR3
. | TRBJ2-1 | TRBD1 | TRBV5-1 | TGCGCCAGCAGCCTCACCGGGACAGGGGCATACAATGAGCAGTTCTTC | CASSLTGTGAYNEQFF
. | TRBJ1-5 | . | TRBV12-3/TRBV12-4 | TGTGCCAGCAGCCCGCAGGGGTTTCAGCCCCAGCATTTT | CASSPQGFQPQHF
. | TRBJ1-2 | . | TRBV6-5 | TGTGCCAGCAGTAGCTGGGACACATCTAACTATGGCTACACCTTC | CASSSWDTSNYGYTF
once | TRBJ1-5 | . | TRBV3-1/TRBV3-2 | TGTGCCAGCAGCCAGGCGACAGGCGATCAGCCCCAGCATTTT | CASSQATGDQPQHF
. | TRBJ1-5 | . | TRBV5-5 | TGTGCCAGCAGCTTGGCGTCAGGGAATCAGCCCCAGCATTTT | CASSLASGNQPQHF
. | TRBJ2-1 | TRBD2 | TRBV3-1/TRBV3-2 | TGTGCCAGCAGCCCTTTCGGGGGGTCCTACAATGAGCAGTTCTTC | CASSPFGGSYNEQFF
once | TRBJ1-2 | . | TRBV18 | TGTGCCAGCTCGCCAGGGACTGTTGGCTACACCTTC | CASSPGTVGYTF
. | TRBJ1-4 | . | TRBV6-1 | TGTGCCAGCAGTGAAGAGGGAGGAAAACTGTTTTTT | CASSEEGGKLFF
. | TRBJ1-1 | . | TRBV12-3/TRBV12-4 | TGTGCCAGCAGACTGACAGCGAACACTGAAGCTTTCTTT | CASRLTANTEAFF
. | TRBJ2-2 | TRBD1 | TRBV30 | TGTGCCTGGTGGGGGCCCGGGACAGAGATTAACACCGGGGAGCTGTTTTTT | CAWWGPGTEINTGELFF
. | TRBJ2-3 | TRBD1 | TRBV19 | TGTGCCAGTAGTCCCTACCCGGGACAGGGGAGCACAGATACGCAGTATTTT | CASSPYPGQGSTDTQYF
. | TRBJ2-4 | . | TRBV27 | TGTGCCAGCAGTTCCCTTCCCCTAGCCAAAAACATTCAGTACTTC | CASSSLPLAKNIQYF
. | TRBJ1-2 | . | TRBV9 | TGTGCCAGCAGCTCGGAGAACGGCTACACCTTC | CASSSENGYTF
. | TRBJ1-1 | . | TRBV4-1 | TGCGCCAGCAGCCCCCCGGAGGGTATGATTGAAGCTTTCTTT | CASSPPEGMIEAFF
. | TRBJ1-5 | . | TRBV7-9 | TGTGCCAGCAGCTCCGGGCTGGAGAGGGATCAGCCCCAGCATTTT | CASSSGLERDQPQHF
. | TRBJ1-4 | . | TRBV5-4 | TGTGCCAGCAGCCCCGTCCTCGGTGAAAAACTGTTTTTT | CASSPVLGEKLFF
. | TRBJ1-1 | TRBD1 | TRBV11-2 | TGTGCCAGCAGCTTCAATGACAGGGTGAACACTGAAGCTTTCTTT | CASSFNDRVNTEAFF
. | TRBJ1-2 | TRBD1 | TRBV7-2 | TGTGCCAGCAGCCCTCGGGACAGGGAGTATGGCTACACCTTC | CASSPRDREYGYTF
few | TRBJ2-1 | . | TRBV29-1 | TGCAGCGCCGGACATAGTGAGCAGTTCTTC | CSAGHSEQFF
. | TRBJ2-5 | . | TRBV7-9 | TGTGCCAGCAGCTTAGGACAGATCGAAGAGACCCAGTACTTC | CASSLGQIEETQYF
. | TRBJ1-1 | TRBD1 | TRBV3-1/TRBV3-2 | TGTGCCAGCAGTTATACAGGGGTCGGAGCTGAAGCTTTCTTT | CASSYTGVGAEAFF
once | TRBJ1-4 | . | TRBV7-2 | TGTGCCAGCAGCTTGTTGGCAGGAAATGAAAAACTGTTTTTT | CASSLLAGNEKLFF
. | TRBJ2-1 | TRBD2 | TRBV27 | TGTGCCAGCAGTTTGTATAGCGGGAGGGCTGGTCATGAGCAGTTCTTC | CASSLYSGRAGHEQFF
. | TRBJ1-6 | . | TRBV6-1 | TGTGCCAGCAGTGAAGCGCCGGGGTCTAGCTATAATTCACCCCTCCACTTT | CASSEAPGSSYNSPLHF
. | TRBJ1-2 | . | TRBV20-1 | TGCAGTGCTAGTGCCCCGGGAGGGGACTATGGCTACACCTTC | CSASAPGGDYGYTF
. | TRBJ2-1 | TRBD2 | TRBV7-9 | TGTGCCAAAAGCGGGGGGGCCGTCAATGAGCAGTTCTTC | CAKSGGAVNEQFF
. | TRBJ2-3 | . | TRBV7-9 | TGTGCCAGCAGCTCACTGGAGTTTCCTGGGGAGGATACGCAGTATTTT | CASSSLEFPGEDTQYF
. | TRBJ1-4 | TRBD1 | TRBV5-1 | TGCGCCAGCAGCTTGGGACAGGGCCGGCGGGATGAAAAACTGTTTTTT | CASSLGQGRRDEKLFF
. | TRBJ2-2 | . | TRBV5-1 | TGCGCCAGCAAAGGGGACACCGGGGAGCTGTTTTTT | CASKGDTGELFF
once | TRBJ2-3 | . | TRBV9 | TGTGCCAGCAGCGCAGGGATGTGGATTTTGGCAGATACGCAGTATTTT | CASSAGMWILADTQYF
. | TRBJ2-5 | . | TRBV5-1 | TGCGCCAGCAGGACGGCTGGGGGGGAGACCCAGTACTTC | CASRTAGGETQYF
. | TRBJ2-1 | . | TRBV27 | TGTGCCAGCAGTTCGATTAGTAGCGGAACCTACAATGAGCAGTTCTTC | CASSSISSGTYNEQFF